The following is a T cell receptor beta chain sequence with its context. Its antigen is still unknown. V lost 8 bases, J lost 7 bases, and 9 bases stayed unmatched. CDR1 is ENHRY, CDR2 SYGVKD, per germline. The CDR3 is 13 residues long. Over several immunoSEQ plates, each subset's genomic DNA was distributed in even portions. Only in-frame clones appear in the TCRdb table, and some are missing; sequencing was by immunoSEQ multiplex PCR. The repertoire holds around 2.1 million clones, about 93% seen once, with about 1.8% in the top ten. This entry is derived from a study of shared clonotypes between healthy human individuals. On the study more broadly: Donors had three CD4 naive, three CD4 memory, two CD8 naive and one CD8 memory plate apiece. Points from the study as a whole: Clonotype sharing levels among donors were expected to vary with sequencing depth.

Positively selected for CCR7, the CD45RO-negative cells used as naive CD8 cells excluded terminally differentiated effector memory CD45RA+ cells. Sequenced sample: naive CD8+ T cells from PBMCs. V usage is TRBV10-3 and J usage is TRBJ2-7; 9 bases line up with TRBD2. This clonotype was obtained from a man aged 18 to 29 in good health. Some clones in this sample may be carry-over from other donors' samples. Written as DNA, the CDR3 is TGTGCCATCGGGGCGGGAGGGCCGGGAGAGCAGTACTTC. Protein product: CAIGAGGPGEQYF.